Sequencing of this T cell receptor (beta chain) was carried out in a study of PD-1 blockade in classical Hodgkin lymphoma. Across the whole study: Intravenous nivolumab at 3 mg/kg was given to patients every 2 weeks.

Sequencing was performed with immunoSEQ multiplex PCR; in TCRdb, only in-frame clones are kept and a portion is missing. Altogether about 62,000 clones are present, about nine tenths being singletons, with the ten largest covering around 12%. Between the trimmed V and J ends, which lost 5 bases and 1 base, there was a span of 8 bases. CDR1 and CDR2 from the germline V gene are SEHNR and FQNEAQ (reference sequence). This CDR3 has 13 residues. Every patient had relapsed following autologous stem cell transplantation, and cohorts differed in brentuximab vedotin exposure. The chain uses TRBV7-9 and TRBJ1-2; D is unresolved. This specimen consisted of peripheral blood mononuclear cells (PBMCs), obtained at baseline. This TCR was recovered from a human donor with classical Hodgkin lymphoma. The CDR3 DNA sequence: TGTGCCAGCAGCGCCGGGCTTAACTATGGCTACACCTTC. Protein sequence: CASSAGLNYGYTF.